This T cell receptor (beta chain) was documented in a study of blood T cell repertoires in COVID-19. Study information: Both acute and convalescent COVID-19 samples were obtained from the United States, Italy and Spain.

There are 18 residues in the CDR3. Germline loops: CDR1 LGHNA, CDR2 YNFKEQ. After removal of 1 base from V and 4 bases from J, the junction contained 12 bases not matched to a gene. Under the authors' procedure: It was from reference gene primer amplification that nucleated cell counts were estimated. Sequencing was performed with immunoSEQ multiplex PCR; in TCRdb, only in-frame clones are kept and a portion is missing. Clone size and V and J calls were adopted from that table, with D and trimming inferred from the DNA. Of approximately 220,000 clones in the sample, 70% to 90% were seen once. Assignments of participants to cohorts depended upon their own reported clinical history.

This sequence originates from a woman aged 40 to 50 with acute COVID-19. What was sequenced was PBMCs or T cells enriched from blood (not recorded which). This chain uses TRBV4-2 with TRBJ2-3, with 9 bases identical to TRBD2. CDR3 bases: TGTGCCAGCAGCCAAGTGACTGGGGCGGGGGGGGCAGCAGATACGCAGTATTTT. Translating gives CASSQVTGAGGAADTQYF.